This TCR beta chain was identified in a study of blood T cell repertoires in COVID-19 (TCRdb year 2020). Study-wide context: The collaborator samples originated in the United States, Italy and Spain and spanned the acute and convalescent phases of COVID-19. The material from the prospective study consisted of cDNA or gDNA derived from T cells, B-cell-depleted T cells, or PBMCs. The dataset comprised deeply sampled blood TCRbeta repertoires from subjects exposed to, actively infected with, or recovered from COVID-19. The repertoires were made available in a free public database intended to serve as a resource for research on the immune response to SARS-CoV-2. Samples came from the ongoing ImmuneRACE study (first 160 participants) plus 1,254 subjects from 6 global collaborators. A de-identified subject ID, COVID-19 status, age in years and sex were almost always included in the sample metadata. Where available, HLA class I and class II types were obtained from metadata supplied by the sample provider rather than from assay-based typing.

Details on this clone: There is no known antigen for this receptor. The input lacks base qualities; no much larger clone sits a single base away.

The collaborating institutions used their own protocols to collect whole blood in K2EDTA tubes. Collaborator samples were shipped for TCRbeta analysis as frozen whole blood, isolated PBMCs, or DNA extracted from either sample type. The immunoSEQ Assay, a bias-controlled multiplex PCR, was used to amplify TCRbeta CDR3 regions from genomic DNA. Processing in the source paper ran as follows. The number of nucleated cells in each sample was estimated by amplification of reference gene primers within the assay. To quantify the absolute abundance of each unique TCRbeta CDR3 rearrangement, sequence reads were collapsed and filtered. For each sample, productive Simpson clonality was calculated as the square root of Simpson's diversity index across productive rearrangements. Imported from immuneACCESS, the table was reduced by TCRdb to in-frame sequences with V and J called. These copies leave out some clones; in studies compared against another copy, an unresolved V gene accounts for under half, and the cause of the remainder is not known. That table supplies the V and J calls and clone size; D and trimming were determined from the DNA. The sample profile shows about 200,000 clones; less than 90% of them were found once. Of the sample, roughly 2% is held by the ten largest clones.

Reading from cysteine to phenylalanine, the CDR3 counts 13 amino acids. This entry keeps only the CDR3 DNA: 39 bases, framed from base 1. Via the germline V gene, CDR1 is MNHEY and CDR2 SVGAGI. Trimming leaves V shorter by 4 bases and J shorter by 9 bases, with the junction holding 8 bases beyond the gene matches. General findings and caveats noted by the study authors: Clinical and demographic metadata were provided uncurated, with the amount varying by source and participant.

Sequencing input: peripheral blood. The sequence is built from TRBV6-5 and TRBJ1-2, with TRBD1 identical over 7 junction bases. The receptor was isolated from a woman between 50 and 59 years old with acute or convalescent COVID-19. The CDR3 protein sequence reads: CASSLGQLISYTF. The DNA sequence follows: TGTGCCAGCAGTTTGGGACAGCTCATCAGCTACACCTTC.